The 14 T cell receptor beta chains below come from one sample, sequenced in a study of T-cell reconstitution after alpha-beta-depleted transplantation in children. Unique molecular identifiers were built into the TCRbeta library. TCRdb reanalysed the PCR reads using MiXCR and keeps one entry per CDR3 protein. The sample holds around 370,000 distinct CDR3 sequences, 10% seen once. The sequencing here drew on PBMCs from the stem cell graft donor, taken from the stem cell graft. Receptors originate from a human donor who donated a stem cell graft to a child with acute lymphoblastic leukemia.

This clonotype came up a few times. V gene TRBV27 combines with J gene TRBJ2-3; D is perhaps TRBD2 (5 bases). The CDR3 loop spans 12 amino acids. Germline V lookup: CDR1 MNHEY, CDR2 SMNVEV (reference sequence). V dropped 5 bases and J dropped 5 bases, with 8 bases sitting between them. CDR3 sequence: CASSHGGDTQYF. The CDR3 DNA reads as TGTGCCAGCAGTCACGGAGGAGATACGCAGTATTTT.

This clonotype came up a few times. Written as DNA, the CDR3 is TGTGCCAGCAGGCCCGGACTAGCGGTACTCTACGAGCAGTACTTC. Translated, it gives CASRPGLAVLYEQYF. The J gene is TRBJ2-7, the V gene TRBV6-2 or TRBV6-3; 10 bases agree with TRBD2. Looked up from germline, CDR1 is MNHEY and CDR2 is SVGEGT. Germline trimming cut 6 bases from V and 3 bases from J; bases unmatched to any gene: 8. This CDR3 region has 15 residues.

CDR3 sequence reads: CASSIGRTPYGYTF. CDR3 sequence (DNA): TGTGCCAGTAGTATAGGACGGACACCTTATGGCTACACCTTC. V usage is TRBV19 and J usage is TRBJ1-2, with D possibly matching TRBD1 (5 bases). The CDR3 contains 14 residues. Germline V lookup: CDR1 LNHDA, CDR2 SQIVND (reference sequence). Trimming pared 1 base from V and 5 bases from J, leaving 11 bases between.

This clonotype was detected only a few times. The gene calls are TRBV5-1 and TRBJ2-1; 9 bases align to TRBD2. The CDR3 extends over 18 amino acids. Trimming cost V 4 bases and J 2 bases; bases outside gene matches: 13. Germline V gene data show CDR1 as SGHRS and CDR2 as YFSETQ. The CDR3: CASSRTRLAATPYNEQFF. The CDR3 nucleotides are TGCGCCAGCAGCCGGACACGACTAGCGGCAACCCCCTACAATGAGCAGTTCTTC.

V and J are TRBV2 and TRBJ2-1, with TRBD1 matching 7 bases. The junction had 9 bases not matched to a gene; V was cut back by 5 bases and J by 2 bases. The CDR3 runs to 16 residues. In germline, CDR1 is SNHLY, CDR2 FYNNEI. The CDR3 loop reads CASSTPWDRAYNEQFF. The CDR3 DNA reads TGTGCCAGCAGTACCCCTTGGGACAGAGCCTACAATGAGCAGTTCTTC.

Only a few counts were recorded for this clonotype. The chain carries TRBV4-3 and TRBJ2-4; D gene uncertain. Between the trimmed V and J ends, which lost 3 bases and 4 bases, there was a span of 7 bases. Germline V gene lookup returns CDR1 LGHNA and CDR2 YSLEER. The length of the CDR3 is 13 residues. In nucleotides, the CDR3 is TGCGCCAGCAGCCAGGGTAGTAAAAACATTCAGTACTTC. Protein: CASSQGSKNIQYF.

The CDR3 spells CASSLNPGGISGTEAFF. CDR3 DNA sequence: TGTGCCAGCAGCTTAAACCCAGGAGGCATTTCGGGCACTGAAGCTTTCTTT. This chain uses TRBV7-3 with TRBJ1-1; no definite D call. Germline V CDR1 and CDR2: SGHTA, FQGTGA. The CDR3 length is 17 residues. Trimming removed 1 base at V and 4 bases at J, with 19 bases between.

This clonotype was observed a few times. V and J are TRBV5-1 and TRBJ2-7; a weak D match, TRBD1 (5 bases). The CDR3 extends over 14 amino acids. Trimming took 3 bases from V and 3 from J, leaving 13 bases between them. Germline V gene sequence: CDR1 SGHRS, CDR2 YFSETQ. The CDR3 region has the DNA TGCGCCAGCAGCTCCGGCCAGCAGGGCTACGAGCAGTACTTC. Its protein is CASSSGQQGYEQYF. The variable domain in full, with the rest retrieved from reference TRBV5-1 and TRBJ2-7, is KAGVTQTPRYLIKTRGQQVTLSCSPISGHRSVSWYQQTPGQGLQFLFEYFSETQRNKGNFPGRFSGRQFSNSRSEMNVSTLELGDSALYLCASSSGQQGYEQYFGPGTRLTVT.

This clonotype has at least ten counts. The chain combines TRBV7-2 with TRBJ2-2; D uncertain. V was trimmed by 2 bases and J by 10 bases, leaving 11 bases between them. The CDR3 runs to 13 residues. Germline CDR1 reads SGHTA; CDR2 reads FQGNSA. DNA for the CDR3: TGTGCCAGCAGCTTAAGGGTTCGGGCGGAGCTGTTTTTT. Its translation is CASSLRVRAELFF.

The CDR3 loop reads CASSVGFQETQYF. The CDR3 coding sequence is TGTGCCAGCAGCGTTGGATTCCAAGAGACCCAGTACTTC. J is TRBJ2-5 and V is TRBV14, with D hard to call. V lost 5 bases, J lost 1 base, and 8 bases lay in between. Per the germline V gene, CDR1 is SGHDN and CDR2 is FVKESK. The CDR3 runs 13 residues.

The gene calls are TRBV24-1 and TRBJ2-2; 8 positions match TRBD1. CDR3 length equals 16 residues. V lost 4 bases and J lost 4; bases outside the gene matches: 7. The V gene's germline CDR1 is KGHDR and CDR2 SFDVKD. CDR3 region: CATSDPDRGATGELFF. The CDR3, as DNA: TGTGCCACCAGTGACCCAGACAGGGGTGCCACCGGGGAGCTGTTTTTT.

The chain links TRBV7-9 to TRBJ1-1; no clear D. Between the trimmed V and J ends, which lost 5 bases and 4 bases, there was a span of 17 bases. This CDR3 contains 15 residues. Germline values: CDR1 SEHNR, CDR2 FQNEAQ (reference sequence). This chain's CDR3 is CASSPANGRGTEAFF. CDR3 bases: TGTGCCAGCAGCCCCGCTAACGGGCGGGGCACTGAAGCTTTCTTT.

The chain uses TRBV15 and TRBJ1-5; D not resolved. V gave up 1 base and J gave up 7 bases, with 17 bases separating them. The germline V gene encodes CDR1 LNHNV and CDR2 YYDKDF (reference sequence). This CDR3 region has 16 residues. For the CDR3, the DNA is TGTGCCACCAGCAGAGGATTGAGGAGGGAGGGCCAGCCCCAGCATTTT. Translating it yields CATSRGLRREGQPQHF.

In its sample, this clonotype was seen a few times. The V call is TRBV20-1, the J call TRBJ1-1, with D hard to call. V lost 5 bases to trimming and J lost 1 base, with 14 bases between them. CDR3 size: 14 residues. Germline V gene sequence: CDR1 DFQATT, CDR2 SNEGSKA (reference sequence). The CDR3 DNA sequence: TGCAGTGCTGCAAAGAGGAGGACGAACACTGAAGCTTTCTTT. It is translated as CSAAKRRTNTEAFF.